The 24 T cell receptor beta chains below all came from one sample that was sequenced in a study of OX40 agonist ivuxolimab in advanced cancers. The method was immunoSEQ multiplex PCR; TCRdb's version includes in-frame clones alone and lacks a portion of them. The sample includes about 73,000 clones, about nine tenths of them seen just once. The starting material was CD4+ or CD8+ T cells sorted from blood, obtained in a trial of the OX40 agonist ivuxolimab. These receptors were taken from an adult with an advanced solid tumor such as melanoma, head and neck, liver or kidney cancer.

The sample holds one count of this clone. V gene TRBV27 combines with J gene TRBJ1-5; D is unresolved. CDR1 and CDR2 from the germline V gene are MNHEY and SMNVEV (reference sequence). V dropped 10 bases and J dropped 0 bases, with 13 bases sitting between them. CDR3 length: 14 amino acids. Here the CDR3 DNA reads TGTGCCACCGGAAGTCCCTATAGCAATCAGCCCCAGCATTTT. This encodes CATGSPYSNQPQHF.

The rearrangement joins TRBV7-9 to TRBJ1-4; no definite D call. With 5 bases removed from V and 6 bases from J, the gap between germline ends came to 13 bases. Looked up from germline, CDR1 is SEHNR and CDR2 is FQNEAQ (reference sequence). The length of the CDR3 is 14 residues. The CDR3 nucleotides are TGTGCCAGCAGCCTACGGGTTGGGGATGAAAAACTGTTTTTT. Translating gives CASSLRVGDEKLFF. Complete variable domain (other parts from reference TRBV7-9 and TRBJ1-4): DTGVSQNPRHKITKRGQNVTFRCDPISEHNRLYWYRQTLGQGPEFLTYFQNEAQLEKSRLLSDRFSAERPKGSFSTLEIQRTEQGDSAMYLCASSLRVGDEKLFFGSGTQLSVL.

The CDR3 DNA sequence: TGTGCCAGCAGGCACGAGTGGCAGACTAATGAAAAACTGTTTTTT. This sequence encodes CASRHEWQTNEKLFF. V gene TRBV7-9 combines with J gene TRBJ1-4, with D unclear. Deletions cut 6 bases from V and 2 bases from J, with 13 bases between. CDR1 is SEHNR, CDR2 FQNEAQ, per germline (reference sequence). The CDR3 contains 15 residues.

This chain uses TRBV5-1 with TRBJ2-5; the D call may be TRBD1 or TRBD2 (5 bases each). The V end lost 4 bases, the J end lost 4 bases, and 14 bases lay between the germline ends. This CDR3 is 14 amino acids long. Germline CDR1 and CDR2: SGHRS and YFSETQ. The CDR3: CASSLTGRIETQYF. The CDR3 bases are TGCGCCAGCAGCCTAACGGGACGCATAGAGACCCAGTACTTC. Full variable domain (rest looked up from reference TRBV5-1 and TRBJ2-5): KAGVTQTPRYLIKTRGQQVTLSCSPISGHRSVSWYQQTPGQGLQFLFEYFSETQRNKGNFPGRFSGRQFSNSRSEMNVSTLELGDSALYLCASSLTGRIETQYFGPGTRLLVL.

For this clone: Because the CDR3 is missing its conserved closing phenylalanine or tryptophan, this is likely a read error. It is unclear where the CDR3 begins or ends on the DNA, so no DNA is shown, and the CDR3 is as TCRdb lists it. The gene calls are TRBV6-1 and TRBJ2-7; the listed D gene, TRBD2, was not tested against the DNA. The CDR3 comprises 17 residues, both ends counted. Germline CDR1 and CDR2: MNHNS and SASEGT. The CDR3: CASSAGTSGHEQYFVPM.

V and J are TRBV15 and TRBJ1-3, with D unclear. The germline V gene has CDR1 LNHNV and CDR2 YYDKDF (reference sequence). Trimming stripped 0 bases from V and 0 bases from J, with 6 bases between. CDR3 length: 15 residues. This chain's CDR3 is CATSRDSGSGNTIYF. The CDR3 bases are TGTGCCACCAGCAGAGATTCGGGCTCTGGAAACACCATATATTTT.

The rearrangement uses TRBV29-1 and TRBJ2-1; the D is unclear. The germline V gene encodes CDR1 SQVTM and CDR2 ANQGSEA. Trimming removed 4 bases at V and 1 base at J, with 5 bases between. The CDR3 is made up of 12 amino acids. The CDR3 DNA sequence: TGCAGCGTTGGGGGTTCCTACAATGAGCAGTTCTTC. Protein sequence: CSVGGSYNEQFF.

The chain uses TRBV28 and TRBJ1-4, with D uncertain. Trimming took off 4 bases at V and 2 bases at J, with 11 bases between the two ends. From germline, CDR1 is MDHEN and CDR2 SYDVKM. The CDR3 has 15 residues. The CDR3 region has the DNA TGTGCCAGCAGTTCCACCCTGGGGACTAATGAAAAACTGTTTTTT. It encodes CASSSTLGTNEKLFF. Full variable domain (remainder filled in from reference TRBV28 and TRBJ1-4): DVKVTQSSRYLVKRTGEKVFLECVQDMDHENMFWYRQDPGLGLRLIYFSYDVKMKEKGDIPEGYSVSREKKERFSLILESASTNQTSMYLCASSSTLGTNEKLFFGSGTQLSVL.

The chain joins TRBV7-8 to TRBJ1-1; D is possibly TRBD1 (5 bases). V dropped 6 bases and J dropped 0 bases, with 17 bases sitting between them. This CDR3 spans 16 amino acids. Germline CDR1 and CDR2: SGHVS and FQNEAQ. CDR3: CASRPRRGRMNTEAFF. CDR3 coding DNA: TGTGCCAGCAGACCCCGGAGGGGACGTATGAACACTGAAGCTTTCTTT.

The chain links TRBV19 to TRBJ2-5; D is possibly TRBD1 (6 bases). Germline CDR1 and CDR2: LNHDA and SQIVND (reference sequence). V lost 6 bases and J lost 5, with 13 bases in between. The CDR3 loop spans 13 amino acids. DNA for the CDR3: TGTGCCAGTAGCTCTTTTACAGGGGAGACCCAGTACTTC. Translated: CASSSFTGETQYF.

The rearrangement uses TRBV7-3 and TRBJ1-2; 7 bases fit TRBD1. V gave up 4 bases and J gave up 9 bases; unmatched junction bases: 8. CDR3 length equals 13 residues. The germline gives CDR1 SGHTA, CDR2 FQGTGA. Written as DNA, the CDR3 is TGTGCCAGCAGCTCCTCGACAGGGAAGAGCTACACCTTC. The encoded protein is CASSSSTGKSYTF.

This rearrangement joins TRBV6-1 to TRBJ1-3, with D possibly TRBD1 on 5 matching bases. The germline gives CDR1 MNHNS, CDR2 SASEGT. The ends were cut back, 3 bases at V and 4 bases at J, with 16 bases in the middle. The length of the CDR3 is 16 residues. The CDR3 is CASSETASFPGNTIYF. Written as DNA, the CDR3 is TGTGCCAGCAGTGAGACAGCCTCATTCCCCGGAAACACCATATATTTT.

The rearrangement joins TRBV27 to TRBJ1-5; maybe TRBD1 (5 bases). CDR1 is MNHEY and CDR2 is SMNVEV in the germline V gene (reference sequence). The CDR3 is 13 residues long. V lost 7 bases and J lost 6, with 13 bases in between. The CDR3 region is CASNDSPSQPQHF. The CDR3 DNA reads as TGTGCCAGCAACGACAGCCCCAGTCAGCCCCAGCATTTT.

V gene TRBV7-9 combines with J gene TRBJ2-1; possible D gene TRBD1, 6 bases. The V gene's germline CDR1 is SEHNR and CDR2 FQNEAQ (reference sequence). The CDR3 runs to 13 residues. The V gene lost 0 bases and the J gene lost 8 bases, with 8 bases spanning the gap. In nucleotides, the CDR3 is TGTGCCAGCAGCTTAGCGGACAGAGATGAGCAGTTCTTC. It codes for CASSLADRDEQFF.

This rearrangement joins TRBV13 to TRBJ2-4, with 9 nucleotides matching TRBD1. Germline V gene data show CDR1 as PRHDT and CDR2 as FYEKMQ (reference sequence). J gave up 3 bases and V 1 base, and 4 bases lay outside the gene matches. This CDR3 is 16 amino acids long. This CDR3 is CASSLVEGQGKNIQYF. CDR3 DNA sequence: TGTGCCAGCAGCTTAGTAGAGGGACAGGGCAAAAACATTCAGTACTTC.

This rearrangement joins TRBV6-1 to TRBJ2-7; D is perhaps TRBD1 (5 bases). The CDR3 length is 14 residues. Trimming pared 2 bases from V and 6 bases from J, leaving 14 bases between. Germline CDR1 reads MNHNS; CDR2 reads SASEGT. DNA for the CDR3: TGTGCCAGCAGTGAAACAGGTGGATATGGCGAGCAGTACTTC. Its translation: CASSETGGYGEQYF.

The chain carries TRBV10-3 and TRBJ2-7, with D perhaps matching TRBD1 (6 bases). Per the germline V gene, CDR1 is ENHRY and CDR2 is SYGVKD. The CDR3 spans 14 residues. Trimming took off 6 bases at V and 2 bases at J, with 14 bases between the two ends. This CDR3 reads CAISQGPNTYEQYF. CDR3 in DNA: TGTGCCATCAGCCAGGGGCCAAATACCTACGAGCAGTACTTC.

The count of this clone is one. The V and J genes are TRBV5-8 and TRBJ2-3, with 7 bases matching TRBD1. The germline V gene encodes CDR1 SGHTS and CDR2 YDEGEE. CDR3 length equals 17 residues. V lost 2 bases, J lost 0 bases, and 9 bases stayed unmatched. The CDR3 DNA sequence: TGTGCCAGCAGCTTAGGGACAGCCGATTCTAGCACAGATACGCAGTATTTT. The encoded protein is CASSLGTADSSTDTQYF.

The chain carries TRBV30 and TRBJ2-3; TRBD2 is a possible D gene (5 bases). This CDR3 contains 13 residues. Germline V lookup: CDR1 GTSNPN, CDR2 SVGIG (reference sequence). V shed 5 bases and J shed 3 bases, with 12 bases lying between them. The CDR3 here is CAWSPGKTDTQYF. Written as DNA, the CDR3 is TGTGCCTGGTCTCCGGGGAAAACAGATACGCAGTATTTT.

CDR3 nucleotides: TGTGCCAGCAGCAGCACTAGCGGGGCCTACAATGAGCAGTTCTTC. Translating gives CASSSTSGAYNEQFF. This chain connects TRBV11-1 to TRBJ2-1; 10 bases line up with TRBD2. CDR1 is SGHAT and CDR2 is FQDESV in the germline V gene (reference sequence). CDR3 length: 15 residues. With 5 bases clipped from V and 2 bases from J, the junction kept 3 bases outside the gene matches.

The chain joins TRBV29-1 to TRBJ2-7, with 7 bases lining up with TRBD1. CDR1 and CDR2 (germline): SQVTM, ANQGSEA. This CDR3 is built from 15 residues. The V segment lost 7 bases and the J segment 1 base; nucleotides outside the gene matches: 13. The CDR3 DNA follows: TGCAGCGCCAGAGGCCGGGACAGAAGTTCCTACGAGCAGTACTTC. This codes for CSARGRDRSSYEQYF.

The J gene is TRBJ2-1, the V gene TRBV25-1; no definite D call. Looked up from germline, CDR1 is MGHDK and CDR2 is SYGVNS. V lost 1 base and J 8 bases, leaving 3 bases between the germline ends. This CDR3 has 11 residues. CDR3 region: CASSEFDEQFF. Here the CDR3 DNA reads TGTGCCAGCAGTGAATTTGATGAGCAGTTCTTC.

This clone was found a few times. The genes are TRBV7-9 and TRBJ1-6, with TRBD1 identical over 7 bases. The junction had 7 bases not matched to a gene; V was cut back by 5 bases and J by 9 bases. Per the germline V gene, CDR1 is SEHNR and CDR2 is FQNEAQ (reference sequence). The CDR3 runs to 14 residues. The CDR3 DNA reads as TGTGCCAGCAGCCGCACAGGGGCCGGTTCACCCCTCCACTTT. This codes for CASSRTGAGSPLHF.

The gene calls are TRBV16 and TRBJ1-4; 7 bases are shared with TRBD1. The germline V gene has CDR1 KGHSY and CDR2 FQNENV. Unmatched junction bases numbered 16, after V lost 1 base and J lost 8 bases. The CDR3 extends over 18 amino acids. The CDR3 spells CASSQWNPNHRGEEKLFF. The CDR3 bases are TGTGCCAGCAGCCAATGGAACCCAAACCACAGGGGCGAAGAAAAACTGTTTTTT.